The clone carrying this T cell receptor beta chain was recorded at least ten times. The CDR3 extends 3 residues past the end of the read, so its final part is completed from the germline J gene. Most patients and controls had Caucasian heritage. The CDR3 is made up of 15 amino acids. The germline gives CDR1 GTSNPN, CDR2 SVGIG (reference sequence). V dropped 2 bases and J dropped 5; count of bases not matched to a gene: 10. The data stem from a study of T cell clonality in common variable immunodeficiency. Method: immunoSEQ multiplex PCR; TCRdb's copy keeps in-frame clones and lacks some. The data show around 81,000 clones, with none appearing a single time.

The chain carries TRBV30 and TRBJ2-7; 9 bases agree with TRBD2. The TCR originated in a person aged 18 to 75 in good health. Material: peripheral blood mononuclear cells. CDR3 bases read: TGTGCCTGGAGTCTGGAGCTAGCGGGAAATAACGAG. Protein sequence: CAWSLELAGNNE. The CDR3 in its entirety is CAWSLELAGNNEQYF.